The clone carrying this T cell receptor (beta chain) came up many times. Amplification of TCR beta CDR3 regions was performed using RNA transcripts as template. First-round RT-PCR targeting the TCR CDR3 was performed with the HTBI primer set. Each CDR3 protein gets one entry after TCRdb re-called the multiplex PCR reads with MiXCR. The profile shows a few hundred thousand distinct CDR3 sequences, less than 20% of them singletons. The sample originates from a study of T cells in Graves' hyperthyroidism and ophthalmopathy. Trimming took 3 bases from V and 1 from J, leaving 6 bases between them. The CDR3 has 13 amino acids. From germline, CDR1 is ENHRY and CDR2 SYGVKD.

Sequenced sample: blood. This TCR was recovered from a woman between 50 and 59 years old with Graves' hyperthyroidism. The rearrangement uses TRBV10-3 and TRBJ1-1; D gene uncertain. DNA of the CDR3: TGTGCCATCAGTGACAACCCGAACACTGAAGCTTTCTTT. Translation gives CAISDNPNTEAFF.